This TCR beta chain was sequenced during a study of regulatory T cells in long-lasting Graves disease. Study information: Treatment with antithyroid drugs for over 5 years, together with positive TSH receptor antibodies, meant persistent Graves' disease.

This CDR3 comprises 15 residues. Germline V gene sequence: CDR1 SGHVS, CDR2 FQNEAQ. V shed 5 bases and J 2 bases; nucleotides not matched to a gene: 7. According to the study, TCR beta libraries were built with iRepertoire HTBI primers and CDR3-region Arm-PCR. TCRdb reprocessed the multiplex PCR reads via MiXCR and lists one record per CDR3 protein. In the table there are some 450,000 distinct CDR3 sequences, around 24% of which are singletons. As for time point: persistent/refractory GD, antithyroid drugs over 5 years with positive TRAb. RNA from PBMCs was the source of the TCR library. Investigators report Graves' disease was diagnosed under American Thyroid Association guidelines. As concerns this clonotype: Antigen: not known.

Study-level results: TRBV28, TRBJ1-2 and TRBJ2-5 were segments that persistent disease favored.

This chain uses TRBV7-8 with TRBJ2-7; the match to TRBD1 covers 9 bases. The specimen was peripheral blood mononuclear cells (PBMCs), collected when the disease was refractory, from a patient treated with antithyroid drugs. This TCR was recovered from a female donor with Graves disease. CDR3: CASSPPTGGTYEQYF. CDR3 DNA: TGTGCCAGCAGCCCCCCGACAGGGGGGACCTACGAGCAGTACTTC.